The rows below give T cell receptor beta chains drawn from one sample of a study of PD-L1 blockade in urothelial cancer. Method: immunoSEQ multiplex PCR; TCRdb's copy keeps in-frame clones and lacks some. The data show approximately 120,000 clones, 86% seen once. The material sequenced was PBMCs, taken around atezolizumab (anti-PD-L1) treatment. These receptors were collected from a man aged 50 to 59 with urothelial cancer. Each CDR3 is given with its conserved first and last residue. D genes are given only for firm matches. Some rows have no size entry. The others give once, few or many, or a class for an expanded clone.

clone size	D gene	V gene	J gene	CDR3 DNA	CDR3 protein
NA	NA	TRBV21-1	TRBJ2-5	TGTGCCAGCAGCTCTCCTAGCGGGAGGGCCAAGGGGCTAGGGACCCAGTACTTC	CASSSPSGRAKGLGTQYF
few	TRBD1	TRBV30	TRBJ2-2	TGTGCCTGGAGGAGGGGACAGCTAGGCACCGGGGAGCTGTTTTTT	CAWRRGQLGTGELFF
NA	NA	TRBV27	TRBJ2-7	TGTGCCAGCAGTCCCCTACCAGGGGCCTACGAGCAGTACTTC	CASSPLPGAYEQYF
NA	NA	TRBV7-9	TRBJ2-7	TGTGCCAGCAGCTTAGAGGTCAGGGGACGGCGGTACGAGCAGTACTTC	CASSLEVRGRRYEQYF
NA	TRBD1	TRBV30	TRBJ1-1	TGTGCCTGGATCTGGACAGGGGGCACTGAAGCTTTCTTT	CAWIWTGGTEAFF
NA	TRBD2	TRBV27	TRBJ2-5	TGTGCCAGCAGCTATTACGGCGGGGGACAAGAGACCCAGTACTTC	CASSYYGGGQETQYF
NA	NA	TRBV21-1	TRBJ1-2	TGTGCCAGCAGCAAATGTGGGGACAGCCTTCTAGTGGGTAACTATGGCTACACCTTC	CASSKCGDSLLVGNYGYTF
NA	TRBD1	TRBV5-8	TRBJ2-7	TGTGCCAGCGAATCCGGGACAGGGGCGTACGAGCAGTACTTC	CASESGTGAYEQYF
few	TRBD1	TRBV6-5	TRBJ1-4	TGTGCCAGCGGGGCCGACAGGGGGCGGAGTGAAAAACTGTTTTTT	CASGADRGRSEKLFF
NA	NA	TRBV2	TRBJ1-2	TGTGCCAGCAGTGAAGCCGGGACACTCGCTTATGGCTACACCTTC	CASSEAGTLAYGYTF
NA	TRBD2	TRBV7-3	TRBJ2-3	TGTGCCAGCAGCTTAAATCGACTAGCGGGAGGCGATACGCAGTATTTT	CASSLNRLAGGDTQYF
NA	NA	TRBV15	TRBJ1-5	TGTGCCACCAGCATCGGGTCGGATGGGGCGAGCAATCAGCCCCAGCATTTT	CATSIGSDGASNQPQHF
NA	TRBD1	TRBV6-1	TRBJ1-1	TGTGCCAGCAGTGATTTCCAGGGGGCTGAAGCTTTCTTT	CASSDFQGAEAFF
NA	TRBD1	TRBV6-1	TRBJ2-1	TGTGCCAGCAGAGTCGACAGGGGTCGCAATGAGCAGTTCTTC	CASRVDRGRNEQFF
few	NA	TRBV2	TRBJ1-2	TGTGCCAGCAGTGCGGGGGTCTCGGGTGGCTACACCTTC	CASSAGVSGGYTF
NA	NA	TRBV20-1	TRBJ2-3	TGCAGTGCTCACACAGATACGCAGTATTTT	CSAHTDTQYF
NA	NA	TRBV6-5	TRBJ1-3	TGTGCCAGCATGAGCCCGTTCTCTGGAAACACCATATATTTT	CASMSPFSGNTIYF
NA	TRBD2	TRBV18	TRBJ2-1	TGTGCCAGCTCACCACTGACTAGCGGGAGTAGTGAGCAGTTCTTC	CASSPLTSGSSEQFF
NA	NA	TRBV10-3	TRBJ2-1	TGTGCCATCAGTGAGATGCGGGAGCAGTTCTTC	CAISEMREQFF
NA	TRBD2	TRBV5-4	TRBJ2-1	TGTGCCAGCAGCTTGACTAGCGGGCCTTCGGGCGAGCAGTTCTTC	CASSLTSGPSGEQFF
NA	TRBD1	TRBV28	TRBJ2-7	TGTGCCAGCAGTGATCGGGACAGGGTAACTGCGGGAGTGTACGAGCAGTACTTC	CASSDRDRVTAGVYEQYF
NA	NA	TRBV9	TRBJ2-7	TGTGCCAGCAGCGGCCAGGGCGAGCAGTACTTC	CASSGQGEQYF
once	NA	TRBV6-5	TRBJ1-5	TGTGCCAGCAGGATTACAGGGTCTAGCAATCAGCCCCAGCATTTT	CASRITGSSNQPQHF
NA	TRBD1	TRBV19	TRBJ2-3	TGTGCCAGTAGACAAGGGACAGGCACAGATACGCAGTATTTT	CASRQGTGTDTQYF
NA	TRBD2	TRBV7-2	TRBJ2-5	TGTGCCAGCAGCTTAGCGGGGACTAGCGCCAGGAGGATCCAAGAGACCCAGTACTTC	CASSLAGTSARRIQETQYF
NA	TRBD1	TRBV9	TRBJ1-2	TGTGCCAGCAGCGTAGACAGGGGGCGAATTACCCATGGCTACACCTTC	CASSVDRGRITHGYTF
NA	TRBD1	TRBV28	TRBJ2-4	TGTGCCAGCAGTGTAGACAGGGTACGATTTCAGTACTTC	CASSVDRVRFQYF
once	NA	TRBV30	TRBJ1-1	TGTGCCTGGAGCATCACCCGAGGGGGGGGTATTTCGGGGAACACTGAAGCTTTCTTT	CAWSITRGGGISGNTEAFF
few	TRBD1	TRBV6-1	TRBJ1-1	TGTGCCAGCAGTGCCGACAGGGGGGACACTGAAGCTTTCTTT	CASSADRGDTEAFF
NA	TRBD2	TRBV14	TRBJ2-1	TGTGCCAGCAGCTCGGCGGGAGGGGTCAATGAGCAGTTCTTC	CASSSAGGVNEQFF
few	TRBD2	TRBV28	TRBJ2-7	TGTGCCAGCAGGACGACTAGCGGGAGGCCGCAATACGAGCAGTACTTC	CASRTTSGRPQYEQYF
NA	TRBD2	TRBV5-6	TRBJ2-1	TGTGCCAGCACCCAACGACTAGCGGGGGGCCCTCTACAATACAATGAGCAGTTCTTC	CASTQRLAGGPLQYNEQFF
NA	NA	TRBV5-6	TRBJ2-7	TGTGCCAGCAGCTATTCGTCCCCCTCCTACGAGCAGTACTTC	CASSYSSPSYEQYF
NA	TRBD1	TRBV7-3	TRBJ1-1	TGTGCCAGCAGCAAGGGACAGGGGAGCCCTGAAGCTTTCTTT	CASSKGQGSPEAFF
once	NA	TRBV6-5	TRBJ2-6	TGTGCCAGCAGTTACAGGGGGGGGGCTGGGGCCAACGTCCTGACTTTC	CASSYRGGAGANVLTF
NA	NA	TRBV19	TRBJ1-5	TGTGCCAGTAGTAGGGGGGGGCAGGGCGGCAATCAGCCCCAGCATTTT	CASSRGGQGGNQPQHF